This T cell receptor (beta chain) was sequenced during a study of cytomegalovirus exposure and HLA in healthy donors. Worth noting for this clone: Antigen unknown.

The protocol was immunoSEQ multiplex PCR, while the TCRdb copy is restricted to in-frame clones and leaves out a portion. Of roughly 150,000 clones listed, 70% to 90% are singletons. The CDR3 contains 17 residues. V was shortened by 0 bases and J by 4 bases, with 16 bases between the two germline ends. The germline V gene has CDR1 SGHKS and CDR2 YYEKEE (reference sequence). Broader study findings: Most TCR sequences showed up rarely, but some public TCRs showed up in many donors.

Input material: PBMCs. This sequence was found in a young man in good health and CMV-seronegative. This chain links TRBV5-5 with TRBJ2-2, with D tentatively TRBD1 (6 bases). CDR3 amino acids: CASSLGRGTDFTGELFF. For the CDR3, the DNA is TGTGCCAGCAGCTTGGGTAGGGGGACGGATTTCACCGGGGAGCTGTTTTTT. Based on the CDR3 plus reference TRBV5-5 and TRBJ2-2, the full variable domain is DAGVTQSPTHLIKTRGQQVTLRCSPISGHKSVSWYQQVLGQGPQFIFQYYEKEERGRGNFPDRFSARQFPNYSSELNVNALLLGDSALYLCASSLGRGTDFTGELFFGEGSRLTVL.